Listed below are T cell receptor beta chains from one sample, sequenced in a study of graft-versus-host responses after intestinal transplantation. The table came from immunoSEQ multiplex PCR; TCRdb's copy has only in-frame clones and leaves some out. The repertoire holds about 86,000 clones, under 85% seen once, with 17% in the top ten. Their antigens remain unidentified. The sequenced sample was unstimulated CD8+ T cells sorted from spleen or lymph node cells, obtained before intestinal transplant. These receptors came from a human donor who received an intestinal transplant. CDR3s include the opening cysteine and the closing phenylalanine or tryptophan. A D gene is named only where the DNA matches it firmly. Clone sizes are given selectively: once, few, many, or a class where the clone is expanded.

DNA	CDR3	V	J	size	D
TGTGCCAGCAGTGTCGTCACCAACAATGAGCAGTTCTTC	CASSVVTNNEQFF	TRBV25-1	TRBJ2-1	NA	NA
TGTGCCAGTAGTATAACTAGCGGGGGACCAGATACGCAGTATTTT	CASSITSGGPDTQYF	TRBV19	TRBJ2-3	few	TRBD2
TGCGCCAGCAGCCAAGTATACAGCGAGACCTCTAACTATGGCTACACCTTC	CASSQVYSETSNYGYTF	TRBV4-1	TRBJ1-2	NA	NA
TGTGCCAGCAGGGCGGACAGGGGTAATCAGCCCCAGCATTTT	CASRADRGNQPQHF	TRBV6-5	TRBJ1-5	NA	TRBD1
TGCGCCAGCAGCCTAAACAGGGGGCCTTCCTACGAGCAGTACTTC	CASSLNRGPSYEQYF	TRBV4-1	TRBJ2-7	once	TRBD1
TGTGCCAGCAGTATGCAGGGAATCCGACCCTACGAGCAGTACTTC	CASSMQGIRPYEQYF	TRBV6-5	TRBJ2-7	NA	NA
TGTGCCAGCAGGAGACTAGCGGGATCCTACGAGCAGTACTTC	CASRRLAGSYEQYF	TRBV28	TRBJ2-7	NA	TRBD2
TGTGCCAGCACCCTAGGAGGGGGGGCAAATGAGCAGTTCTTC	CASTLGGGANEQFF	TRBV27	TRBJ2-1	NA	NA
TGTGCCAGCTCCGGACTACTCTCCTACGAGCAGTACTTC	CASSGLLSYEQYF	TRBV4-2	TRBJ2-7	NA	NA
TGTGCCAGCAGCCCCTCCGGGACAGGGACCTATGGCTACACCTTC	CASSPSGTGTYGYTF	TRBV9	TRBJ1-2	NA	TRBD1
TGTGCCAGCAGTCCTACGCAGGCAGGATTGAACACTGAAGCTTTCTTT	CASSPTQAGLNTEAFF	TRBV6-6	TRBJ1-1	once	NA
TGTGCCAGCAGTGGACTAGCGGGACCCTATACGCAGTATTTT	CASSGLAGPYTQYF	TRBV2	TRBJ2-3	NA	TRBD2
TGTGCCAGCAGCTTTAGACGGAGCACAGATACGCAGTATTTT	CASSFRRSTDTQYF	TRBV7-9	TRBJ2-3	NA	NA
TGCGCCAGCAGCCAAGGACAGGGGGCGGTTGAGCAGTTCTTC	CASSQGQGAVEQFF	TRBV4-1	TRBJ2-1	NA	TRBD1
TGTGCCAGCAGCTCCCGTCCGGCAGGGGACTACGAGCAGTACTTC	CASSSRPAGDYEQYF	TRBV13	TRBJ2-7	once	NA
TGCGCCAGCAGCCAAGACCCCTCTGGAAACACCATATATTTT	CASSQDPSGNTIYF	TRBV4-1	TRBJ1-3	NA	NA
TGTGCCAGCAGTGAATCGTGGGTGGGGAGTCCGGACACCGGGGAGCTGTTTTTT	CASSESWVGSPDTGELFF	TRBV25-1	TRBJ2-2	NA	NA